These 23 T cell receptor beta chains came from one sample sequenced in a study of blood T cell repertoires in COVID-19. Here immunoSEQ multiplex PCR was the method, and the copy in TCRdb shows in-frame clones only, minus some. The sample contains over 90,000 clones, around 90% of which appear only once. Sequenced input: peripheral blood. These receptors were obtained from a young man with acute or convalescent COVID-19.

The V and J genes are TRBV29-1 and TRBJ2-5, with TRBD2 matching 9 bases. Germline V gene data show CDR1 as SQVTM and CDR2 as ANQGSEA. The CDR3 covers 13 residues. Losses at the gene ends were 4 bases for V and 5 bases for J; bases not matched to a gene: 5. DNA for the CDR3: TGCAGCGTTGCAGCGGGGGGCCGGGAGACCCAGTACTTC. Translated: CSVAAGGRETQYF.

V and J are TRBV5-8 and TRBJ2-5; TRBD1 aligns across 8 bases. Germline lookup yields CDR1 SGHTS and CDR2 YDEGEE. This CDR3 is built from 14 residues. The V segment lost 5 bases and the J segment 7 bases; nucleotides outside the gene matches: 10. The CDR3 loop reads CASSAGGETVTQYF. In DNA, the CDR3 is TGTGCCAGCAGTGCAGGGGGCGAGACTGTGACCCAGTACTTC.

This clone is a singleton in its sample. The chain combines TRBV9 with TRBJ2-4, with 11 bases fitting TRBD2. Germline V gives CDR1 SGDLS, CDR2 YYNGEE. V dropped 3 bases and J dropped 2; count of bases not matched to a gene: 7. The CDR3 spans 17 residues. The CDR3 bases are TGTGCCAGCAGCGCGACAACTAGCGGGAGCCCCAAAAACATTCAGTACTTC. Its translation is CASSATTSGSPKNIQYF. The entire variable domain, with the rest obtained from reference TRBV9 and TRBJ2-4, is as follows: DSGVTQTPKHLITATGQRVTLRCSPRSGDLSVYWYQQSLDQGLQFLIQYYNGEERAKGNILERFSAQQFPDLHSELNLSSLELGDSALYFCASSATTSGSPKNIQYFGAGTRLSVL.

The chain combines TRBV7-2 with TRBJ2-1; the match to TRBD2 covers 16 bases. CDR1 SGHTA and CDR2 FQGNSA come from the germline V gene. The CDR3 has 14 amino acids. With 3 bases clipped from V and 12 bases from J, the junction kept 2 bases outside the gene matches. CDR3 in amino acids: CASSFGTSGRAQFF. The CDR3 DNA reads as TGTGCCAGCAGCTTCGGGACTAGCGGGAGGGCGCAGTTCTTC.

The chain employs TRBV30 and TRBJ2-1; the match to TRBD1 covers 7 bases. V trimming: 4 bases; J trimming: 0 bases; junction bases outside the gene matches: 9. In germline, CDR1 is GTSNPN, CDR2 SVGIG (reference sequence). The CDR3 is 16 amino acids. The CDR3 region has the DNA TGTGCCTGGACCCTTCAGGGGGTCCCCTCCTACAATGAGCAGTTCTTC. Protein product: CAWTLQGVPSYNEQFF.

The chain links TRBV5-5 to TRBJ1-1; a possible D gene is TRBD1 (5 bases). Germline V CDR1 and CDR2: SGHKS, YYEKEE (reference sequence). Trimming removed 0 bases from V and 2 bases from J, with 11 bases in between. The CDR3 is made up of 15 amino acids. CDR3: CASSLETGPNTEAFF. Here the CDR3 DNA reads TGTGCCAGCAGCTTGGAAACAGGACCAAACACTGAAGCTTTCTTT.

This clone appeared once. The J gene is TRBJ1-2, the V gene TRBV3-1 (or the pseudogene TRBV3-2), with 10 bases matching TRBD1. The CDR3 runs to 14 residues. Germline V gene lookup returns CDR1 LGHDT and CDR2 YNNKEL (reference sequence). J was trimmed by 8 bases and V by 4 bases; bases with no gene match: 7. The DNA for the CDR3 is TGTGCCAGCAGCCTTGCGGGGACAGGGGTCGGCTACACCTTC. This encodes CASSLAGTGVGYTF.

This chain joins TRBV11-3 and TRBJ2-1; D might be TRBD1 (5 bases). The V and J ends lost 0 bases and 6 bases respectively, with 9 bases between them. Germline values: CDR1 SGHNT, CDR2 YENEEA. The CDR3 runs 14 residues. The CDR3 reads CASSLEAGRNEQFF. CDR3 nucleotide sequence: TGTGCCAGCAGCTTAGAAGCAGGGCGCAATGAGCAGTTCTTC.

CDR3 loop: CASSLAEGALSYEQYF. The CDR3 bases are TGCGCCAGCAGCTTGGCGGAGGGTGCACTTTCCTACGAGCAGTACTTC. J is TRBJ2-7 and V is TRBV5-1, with D tentatively TRBD2 (6 bases). Trimming stripped 0 bases from V and 1 base from J, with 14 bases between. The CDR3 extends over 16 amino acids. From germline, CDR1 is SGHRS and CDR2 YFSETQ.

The chain carries TRBV5-1 and TRBJ2-5; 10 positions agree with TRBD2. The CDR3 contains 15 residues. The V and J ends lost 8 bases and 12 bases, in that order; junction bases with no gene match: 19. From germline, CDR1 is SGHRS and CDR2 YFSETQ. The CDR3 nucleotides are TGCGCCAGTTGCAAACTAGCGGGGCTTAACTTTGGGGAGTACTTC. Its translation is CASCKLAGLNFGEYF.

The chain couples TRBV18 to TRBJ1-5, with no clear D. V was shortened by 3 bases and J by 5 bases, with 8 bases between the two germline ends. CDR1 and CDR2 (germline): KGHSH, LQKENI. CDR3 size: 13 residues. The chain's CDR3 is CASSPALDQPQHF. The CDR3 DNA is TGTGCCAGCTCACCCGCTTTAGATCAGCCCCAGCATTTT.

The chain joins TRBV2 to TRBJ2-3, with TRBD2 matching 8 bases. Germline values: CDR1 SNHLY, CDR2 FYNNEI. The CDR3 is made up of 16 amino acids. V lost 5 bases and J lost 6; bases outside the gene matches: 13. The CDR3 spells CASSSSGSLKLDTQYF. The CDR3, as DNA: TGTGCCAGCAGTTCGAGCGGGAGCCTCAAGTTGGATACGCAGTATTTT.

The J gene is TRBJ1-2, the V gene TRBV5-1; D gene unclear. The CDR3 has 15 amino acids. Germline values: CDR1 SGHRS, CDR2 YFSETQ. Trimming cost V 0 bases and J 5 bases, with 14 bases left between them. The CDR3 here is CASSLELGNSYGYTF. The CDR3 DNA follows: TGCGCCAGCAGCTTGGAGCTGGGCAACTCTTATGGCTACACCTTC.

The CDR3, as DNA: TGTGCCAGTACCAAAGGCACGTCTGAGGGTGGCTACACCTTC. This codes for CASTKGTSEGGYTF. The chain carries TRBV19 and TRBJ1-2; no clear D gene. Trimming removed 7 bases from V and 7 bases from J, with 19 bases in between. The CDR3 contains 14 residues. In germline, CDR1 is LNHDA, CDR2 SQIVND (reference sequence).

The V and J genes are TRBV5-6 and TRBJ2-7, with a possible D match to TRBD1 (6 bases). V was trimmed by 1 base and J by 0 bases, leaving 8 bases between them. This CDR3 comprises 14 residues. CDR1 is SGHDT, CDR2 YYEEEE, per germline. For the CDR3, the DNA is TGTGCCAGCAGCTTGAGGGACAACTCCTACGAGCAGTACTTC. This codes for CASSLRDNSYEQYF.

V gene TRBV3-1 (or the pseudogene TRBV3-2) combines with J gene TRBJ1-2; no clear D gene. The V gene lost 0 bases and the J gene lost 1 base, with 6 bases spanning the gap. Looked up from germline, CDR1 is LGHDT and CDR2 is YNNKEL (reference sequence). The CDR3 extends over 14 amino acids. The CDR3: CASSQDRYNYGYTF. DNA for the CDR3: TGTGCCAGCAGCCAAGACCGGTATAACTATGGCTACACCTTC.

The chain employs TRBV30 and TRBJ2-2; 10 bases align to TRBD2. Trimming took 3 bases from V and 7 from J; bases not matched to a gene: 5. CDR1 GTSNPN and CDR2 SVGIG come from the germline V gene (reference sequence). CDR3 length: 14 residues. CDR3 bases: TGTGCCTGGAGAGCAGCGGGAGGGATCGGGGAGCTGTTTTTT. Protein product: CAWRAAGGIGELFF.

The J gene is TRBJ1-1, the V gene TRBV6-5; 8 nucleotides align to TRBD1. J lost 4 bases, V lost 5 bases, and 6 bases had no gene match. The CDR3 is made up of 14 amino acids. Germline loops: CDR1 MNHEY, CDR2 SVGAGI. The CDR3 reads CASSNRDRSTEAFF. Written as DNA, the CDR3 is TGTGCCAGCAGTAACCGGGACAGGTCCACTGAAGCTTTCTTT.

CDR3 sequence reads: CASSAQAGPGIYGYTF. DNA for the CDR3: TGTGCCAGCAGCGCCCAGGCCGGGCCAGGGATATATGGCTACACCTTC. V usage is TRBV9 and J usage is TRBJ1-2; weak D call: TRBD1 (5 bases). The length of the CDR3 is 16 residues. Germline CDR1 and CDR2: SGDLS and YYNGEE. V lost 3 bases, J lost 5 bases, and 20 bases lay in between.

J is TRBJ1-1 and V is TRBV3-1 (or the pseudogene TRBV3-2); D may be TRBD1 (6 bases). Germline V gene lookup returns CDR1 LGHDT and CDR2 YNNKEL (reference sequence). CDR3 length: 15 amino acids. The V end lost 4 bases, the J end lost 3 bases, and 15 bases lay between the germline ends. The CDR3 protein is CASSLNRAGDTEAFF. The DNA for the CDR3 is TGTGCCAGCAGCCTAAACAGGGCGGGGGACACTGAAGCTTTCTTT.

This chain joins TRBV21-1 and TRBJ2-3; the table's D call, TRBD1, has no DNA check behind it. TRBV21-1 is a pseudogene locus. The CDR3 spans 15 residues. CDR3 coding DNA: TGTGCCAGCAGCAAAGCCGGGACAGTTACAGATACGCAGTATTTT. Translation: CASSKAGTVTDTQYF.

This chain uses TRBV19 with TRBJ2-1, with a tentative D call TRBD2 (7 bases). CDR3 length: 13 residues. Looked up from germline, CDR1 is LNHDA and CDR2 is SQIVND (reference sequence). V lost 6 bases and J 5 bases, leaving 11 bases between the germline ends. CDR3 DNA sequence: TGTGCCAGTAGACAGGGAGGGAACAATGAGCAGTTCTTC. The encoded protein is CASRQGGNNEQFF.

This sequence joins TRBV7-6 and TRBJ2-1, with 10 nucleotides matching TRBD1. Trimming at V came to 5 bases and at J to 2 bases, leaving 9 bases not matched to a gene. The CDR3 is 17 residues long. In germline, CDR1 is SGHVS, CDR2 FNYEAQ. The CDR3 region has the DNA TGTGCCAGCAGCCGATACCCGACAGGGGGCACCTACAATGAGCAGTTCTTC. Protein: CASSRYPTGGTYNEQFF.